The 30 T cell receptor beta chains below were found in one sample sequenced in a study of blood T cell repertoires in COVID-19. The data were produced by immunoSEQ multiplex PCR, yet TCRdb's version contains in-frame clones alone and is incomplete. The sample lists over 130,000 clones, roughly 89% occurring once. Input material: peripheral blood. The receptor set was obtained from a man younger than 40 with COVID-19, enrolled during active disease.

The chain joins TRBV28 to TRBJ1-2, with 10 nucleotides matching TRBD1. J was trimmed by 1 base and V by 6 bases; bases with no gene match: 5. The CDR3 covers 15 residues. Germline V gene sequence: CDR1 MDHEN, CDR2 SYDVKM. The CDR3 nucleotides read TGTGCCAGCAGCCGGACAGGGGGTGATAACTATGGCTACACCTTC. Translation gives CASSRTGGDNYGYTF.

The rearrangement joins TRBV5-1 to TRBJ2-7; no firm D call. The CDR3 covers 12 residues. The ends were cut back, 1 base at V and 5 bases at J, with 7 bases in the middle. From germline, CDR1 is SGHRS and CDR2 YFSETQ. The CDR3 loop reads CASSLYRDEQYF. Here the CDR3 DNA reads TGCGCCAGCAGCTTGTATCGAGACGAGCAGTACTTC.

The gene calls are TRBV4-1 and TRBJ1-2; D is uncertain. Trimming took 0 bases from V and 2 from J, leaving 10 bases between them. The CDR3 runs to 15 residues. CDR1 MGHRA and CDR2 YSYEKL come from the germline V gene. The CDR3 nucleotides are TGCGCCAGCAGCCAAGATACAGTCACCAACTATGGCTACACCTTC. Translation gives CASSQDTVTNYGYTF.

V and J are TRBV6-7 and TRBJ2-6, with 8 positions matching TRBD1. TRBV6-7 is classed as an ORF, of uncertain function. With V trimmed by 6 bases and J by 0 bases, 13 bases remained unmatched. The CDR3 covers 19 residues. CDR3 protein: CASRHLDRGPDSGANVLTF. In DNA form, the CDR3 reads TGTGCCAGCAGACACTTAGACAGGGGTCCTGACTCTGGGGCCAACGTCCTGACTTTC.

The chain links TRBV11-3 to TRBJ1-1, with TRBD1 identical over 9 bases. CDR1 is SGHNT and CDR2 is YENEEA in the germline V gene. V shed 4 bases and J 1 base; nucleotides not matched to a gene: 1. This CDR3 region has 14 residues. The DNA of the CDR3 is TGTGCCAGCAGCTCACAGGGGGCGAACACTGAAGCTTTCTTT. The encoded protein is CASSSQGANTEAFF. Complete variable domain (other parts from reference TRBV11-3 and TRBJ1-1): EAGVVQSPRYKIIEKKQPVAFWCNPISGHNTLYWYLQNLGQGPELLIRYENEEAVDDSQLPKDRFSAERLKGVDSTLKIQPAELGDSAVYLCASSSQGANTEAFFGQGTRLTVV.

This sequence joins TRBV24-1 and TRBJ2-1; D may be TRBD1 (6 bases). The germline V gene encodes CDR1 KGHDR and CDR2 SFDVKD. Trimming pared 6 bases from V and 2 bases from J, leaving 10 bases between. The CDR3 loop spans 14 amino acids. CDR3 loop: CATSPGQAYNEQFF. CDR3 nucleotides: TGTGCCACCAGTCCGGGACAAGCCTACAATGAGCAGTTCTTC.

This chain connects TRBV2 to TRBJ1-1; tentatively, D is TRBD1 (6 bases). CDR1 is SNHLY, CDR2 FYNNEI, per germline. CDR3 length: 14 amino acids. Trimming stripped 6 bases from V and 4 bases from J, with 15 bases between. The CDR3: CASREQGTSTEAFF. In DNA form, the CDR3 reads TGTGCCAGCAGGGAACAGGGTACAAGCACTGAAGCTTTCTTT.

The V gene is TRBV27, the J gene TRBJ1-2; 8 bases match TRBD1. The CDR3 is made up of 14 amino acids. Per germline, CDR1 MNHEY and CDR2 SMNVEV (reference sequence). Trimming took 6 bases from V and 3 from J; bases not matched to a gene: 6. The CDR3: CASRLTGADYGYTF. Written as DNA, the CDR3 is TGTGCCAGCAGGCTGACAGGGGCGGACTATGGCTACACCTTC.

This clone has only one observation. As DNA, the CDR3 is TGTGCCAGCAGTTACCAGGCTAGCGGGAGGCATGAGCAGTTCTTC. Residues: CASSYQASGRHEQFF. The rearrangement links TRBV6-2 or TRBV6-3 to TRBJ2-1; 11 bases align to TRBD2. V was pared by 2 bases and J by 8 bases, with 5 bases of the junction left unmatched. This CDR3 is built from 15 residues. Germline V gene sequence: CDR1 MNHEY, CDR2 SVGEGT.

This rearrangement joins TRBV11-3 to TRBJ1-1; no reliable D call. Germline V gene data show CDR1 as SGHNT and CDR2 as YENEEA. This CDR3 is built from 14 residues. Deletions cut 0 bases from V and 1 base from J, with 6 bases between. CDR3 in DNA: TGTGCCAGCAGCTTAGAGGGAGAGAACACTGAAGCTTTCTTT. Translation gives CASSLEGENTEAFF.

CDR3 amino acids: CASSLGTSGLEGAQYF. The CDR3 DNA follows: TGTGCCAGCAGCTTGGGGACTAGCGGGTTAGAGGGGGCCCAGTACTTC. The V and J genes are TRBV5-4 and TRBJ2-5; TRBD2 matches at 11 bases. The CDR3 has 16 residues. CDR1 and CDR2 (germline): SGHNT, YYREEE (reference sequence). The V segment lost 0 bases and the J segment 9 bases; nucleotides outside the gene matches: 10.

This clone occurred once. This sequence joins TRBV18 and TRBJ2-5, with unresolved D. The CDR3 has 12 amino acids. Germline V lookup: CDR1 KGHSH, CDR2 LQKENI. The V and J ends lost 4 bases and 4 bases respectively, with 7 bases between them. For the CDR3, the DNA is TGTGCCAGCTCACGCGTTGGAGAGACCCAGTACTTC. It codes for CASSRVGETQYF.

J is TRBJ2-2 and V is TRBV9; 8 nucleotides match TRBD1. Germline CDR1 is SGDLS and CDR2 is YYNGEE. The CDR3 is 15 residues long. Losses at the gene ends were 3 bases for V and 5 bases for J; bases not matched to a gene: 6. CDR3 DNA sequence: TGTGCCAGCAGCGGCGGGACAGGTCGGACCGGGGAGCTGTTTTTT. It yields the protein CASSGGTGRTGELFF.

V is TRBV28 and J is TRBJ1-5, with D possibly TRBD1 on 5 matching bases. Trimming removed 3 bases at V and 1 base at J, with 10 bases between. The CDR3 spans 15 residues. Germline CDR1 MDHEN, CDR2 SYDVKM. The CDR3 DNA reads TGTGCCAGCAGTTTCAGGCGGGGCAGCAATCAGCCCCAGCATTTT. It codes for CASSFRRGSNQPQHF. Based on the CDR3 plus reference TRBV28 and TRBJ1-5, the full variable domain is DVKVTQSSRYLVKRTGEKVFLECVQDMDHENMFWYRQDPGLGLRLIYFSYDVKMKEKGDIPEGYSVSREKKERFSLILESASTNQTSMYLCASSFRRGSNQPQHFGDGTRLSIL.

The chain carries TRBV3-1 (or the pseudogene TRBV3-2) and TRBJ2-1, with 12 nucleotides matching TRBD2. Germline CDR1 reads LGHDT; CDR2 reads YNNKEL (reference sequence). CDR3 size: 15 residues. Trimming at V came to 4 bases and at J to 10 bases, leaving 8 bases not matched to a gene. CDR3 protein: CASSPRLAGDREQFF. The CDR3 nucleotides read TGTGCCAGCAGCCCTAGACTAGCGGGAGACAGAGAGCAGTTCTTC.

The V and J genes are TRBV2 and TRBJ1-2; TRBD1 agrees at 8 bases. CDR1 SNHLY and CDR2 FYNNEI come from the germline V gene. The CDR3 is 13 residues long. V shed 4 bases, J shed 2 bases, and the junction held 0 bases outside the gene matches. The CDR3 coding sequence is TGTGCCAGCAGTGGACAGGGGAACTATGGCTACACCTTC. Protein sequence: CASSGQGNYGYTF.

CDR3 loop: CATSRGDRGPNEQFF. The CDR3 nucleotides are TGTGCCACCAGCAGAGGGGACAGGGGCCCCAATGAGCAGTTCTTC. This chain uses TRBV15 with TRBJ2-1, with 10 bases aligning to TRBD1. V lost 1 base, J lost 6 bases, and 3 bases stayed unmatched. The CDR3 runs to 15 residues. Germline CDR1 and CDR2: LNHNV and YYDKDF (reference sequence).

The CDR3 loop is CASSALEVYNEQFF. CDR3 DNA: TGTGCCAGCAGTGCACTAGAAGTCTACAATGAGCAGTTCTTC. V and J are TRBV2 and TRBJ2-1, with D possibly matching TRBD2 (5 bases). Trimming left V 4 bases short and J 3 bases short, with 10 bases between. CDR3 length: 14 residues. Germline V gives CDR1 SNHLY, CDR2 FYNNEI.

V is TRBV10-2 and J is TRBJ2-1; 7 bases map to TRBD2. The CDR3 spans 14 residues. The germline gives CDR1 WSHSY, CDR2 SAAADI. V gave up 6 bases and J gave up 5 bases; unmatched junction bases: 7. The CDR3 DNA sequence: TGCGCCAGCAGGAACGGGACTACTCACAATGAGCAGTTCTTC. Residues: CASRNGTTHNEQFF.

There are a few counts of this clone. The chain joins TRBV2 to TRBJ1-1, with 8 bases lining up with TRBD1. The length of the CDR3 is 13 residues. Trimming took 7 bases from V and 1 from J; bases not matched to a gene: 2. Looked up from germline, CDR1 is SNHLY and CDR2 is FYNNEI. In nucleotides, the CDR3 is TGTGCCAGCACCGGACAGGGGAACACTGAAGCTTTCTTT. Encoded protein: CASTGQGNTEAFF.

The chain has TRBV30 and TRBJ2-7; no clear D gene. The CDR3 has 13 amino acids. The germline V and J ends were trimmed by 4 bases and 0 bases, with 10 bases remaining between them. Germline loops: CDR1 GTSNPN, CDR2 SVGIG (reference sequence). The CDR3 spells CAWTVESSYEQYF. CDR3 sequence (DNA): TGTGCCTGGACGGTCGAATCCTCCTACGAGCAGTACTTC.

The chain joins TRBV27 to TRBJ1-5; the D gene is possibly TRBD1 (5 bases). The CDR3 has 15 amino acids. V shed 2 bases and J shed 0 bases, with 8 bases lying between them. Germline V gene data show CDR1 as MNHEY and CDR2 as SMNVEV (reference sequence). Written as DNA, the CDR3 is TGTGCCAGCAGTTTAGTGGGGGGTAGCAATCAGCCCCAGCATTTT. Its protein is CASSLVGGSNQPQHF.

V is TRBV28 and J is TRBJ2-1, with D perhaps TRBD2 (6 bases). The CDR3 contains 13 residues. Trimming removed 7 bases from V and 8 bases from J, with 15 bases in between. Germline V gives CDR1 MDHEN, CDR2 SYDVKM. The CDR3 DNA is TGTGCCAGCAAGGGACTTCCTCGCGATGAGCAGTTCTTC. This encodes CASKGLPRDEQFF.

The chain has TRBV4-1 and TRBJ1-2; 10 bases fit TRBD1. Looked up from germline, CDR1 is MGHRA and CDR2 is YSYEKL. V shed 4 bases and J 8 bases; nucleotides not matched to a gene: 10. CDR3 length: 15 residues. The CDR3 here is CASSLPGQGITGYTF. CDR3 sequence (DNA): TGCGCCAGCAGCCTTCCGGGACAGGGGATAACCGGCTACACCTTC.

This clone was seen once. The chain joins TRBV28 to TRBJ1-3; a possible D gene is TRBD1 (5 bases). Germline-derived CDR1 and CDR2 are MDHEN and SYDVKM. Trimming shortened V by 0 bases and J by 4 bases, and 13 bases separated the two germline ends. The CDR3 extends over 16 amino acids. The CDR3 protein is CASSLWGGTTGNTIYF. Here the CDR3 DNA reads TGTGCCAGCAGTTTATGGGGGGGGACCACAGGAAACACCATATATTTT.

V gene TRBV19 combines with J gene TRBJ2-1; 12 bases are a match to TRBD2. The CDR3 has 15 residues. With 0 bases clipped from V and 6 bases from J, the junction kept 0 bases outside the gene matches. From germline, CDR1 is LNHDA and CDR2 SQIVND (reference sequence). Here the CDR3 DNA reads TGTGCCAGTAGTATAGAACTAGCGGGAGGCAATGAGCAGTTCTTC. Residues: CASSIELAGGNEQFF. The full variable domain, completed using reference TRBV19 and TRBJ2-1, is DGGITQSPKYLFRKEGQNVTLSCEQNLNHDAMYWYRQDPGQGLRLIYYSQIVNDFQKGDIAEGYSVSREKKESFPLTVTSAQKNPTAFYLCASSIELAGGNEQFFGPGTRLTVL.

The chain uses TRBV19 and TRBJ1-5; D perhaps matches TRBD1 (5 bases). CDR1 and CDR2 from the germline V gene are LNHDA and SQIVND (reference sequence). Trimming removed 0 bases at V and 6 bases at J, with 12 bases between. The CDR3 extends over 15 amino acids. CDR3 in amino acids: CASSIDPWGSQPQHF. For the CDR3, the DNA is TGTGCCAGTAGTATAGACCCCTGGGGCAGTCAGCCCCAGCATTTT.

The chain joins TRBV14 to TRBJ1-4; 7 bases line up with TRBD1. Germline lookup yields CDR1 SGHDN and CDR2 FVKESK. The CDR3 runs to 17 residues. Germline trimming cut 2 bases from V and 6 bases from J; bases unmatched to any gene: 12. The CDR3 region has the DNA TGTGCCAGCAGCCAACTACCTAGGGGGCTCGGAGATGAAAAACTGTTTTTT. Protein: CASSQLPRGLGDEKLFF. Variable domain in full (rest from reference TRBV14 and TRBJ1-4): EAGVTQFPSHSVIEKGQTVTLRCDPISGHDNLYWYRRVMGKEIKFLLHFVKESKQDESGMPNNRFLAERTGGTYSTLKVQPAELEDSGVYFCASSQLPRGLGDEKLFFGSGTQLSVL.

This chain connects TRBV7-2 to TRBJ2-5, with TRBD2 matching 11 bases. Germline V gene lookup returns CDR1 SGHTA and CDR2 FQGNSA. The CDR3 length is 14 residues. V gave up 7 bases and J gave up 5 bases; unmatched junction bases: 6. For the CDR3, the DNA is TGTGCCAGCACCCATAGCGGGAGGGTGGAGACCCAGTACTTC. This sequence encodes CASTHSGRVETQYF.

The chain has TRBV14 and TRBJ2-7, with 10 bases matching TRBD2. Germline V gene sequence: CDR1 SGHDN, CDR2 FVKESK. With V trimmed by 2 bases and J by 6 bases, 4 bases remained unmatched. The CDR3 contains 14 residues. The CDR3 DNA reads TGTGCCAGCAGCCAATCTAGCGGGAGTCGCGAGCAGTACTTC. Its translation is CASSQSSGSREQYF. Supplemented by reference TRBV14 and TRBJ2-7, the full variable domain reads EAGVTQFPSHSVIEKGQTVTLRCDPISGHDNLYWYRRVMGKEIKFLLHFVKESKQDESGMPNNRFLAERTGGTYSTLKVQPAELEDSGVYFCASSQSSGSREQYFGPGTRLTVT.